This TCR beta chain was found in a study of blood T cells in healthy people across ages. Overall study findings and caveats: A greater number of naive CD4+ cells and higher diversity distinguished long-lived donors from aged donors.

Germline V gives CDR1 DFQATT, CDR2 SNEGSKA (reference sequence). The CDR3 extends over 15 amino acids. The V gene lost 0 bases and the J gene lost 0 bases, with 12 bases spanning the gap. Turning to this clonotype: Its cognate antigen is unknown.

A second PCR of about 6 to 12 cycles used a sample-barcoded 5' primer and a J-beta primer mix. From the 5' RACE reads, TCRdb called clonotypes with MiXCR, one entry per CDR3 protein. This sample has about 760,000 distinct CDR3 sequences, with roughly three fifths found just once. Donors gave 9 to 10 milliliters of peripheral blood apiece. The clonotype was recovered from a man aged 35 to 55 in good health. Sequenced input: blood. The gene calls are TRBV20-1 and TRBJ2-7; D assignment may be TRBD1 or TRBD2 (5 bases each). CDR3 coding DNA: TGCAGTGCTAGAGATTACATCGGGACCTCCTACGAGCAGTACTTC. This codes for CSARDYIGTSYEQYF.